Listed below are T cell receptor beta chains from one sample, sequenced in a study of cytomegalovirus exposure and HLA in healthy donors. Measured with immunoSEQ multiplex PCR; TCRdb has only the in-frame clones, and not every one. The table lists about 170,000 clones, roughly four fifths of them singletons. The specimen was PBMCs. These receptors came from a woman younger than 35 in good health and CMV-seronegative. Each CDR3 is given without its conserved first and last residue.

TRBV7-9 | ASSPEVVGEQY
TRBV11-3 | ASSLRESSTDTQY
TRBV18 | ASSPPTGGADTQY
TRBV25-1 | ASKDSLSGNTIY
TRBV30 | AWKGQLNTEAF
TRBV18 | ASSLGLAGEQF
TRBV5-1 | ASRRVGVHEGSTNEKLF
TRBV5-1 | ASSYYWTGKNTEAF
TRBV7-3 | ASSPGLVNEQF
TRBV5-1 | ASSFSTSSQETQY
TRBV6-1 | AAGGTGSYNEQF
TRBV7-3 | VSSGSGRKGEQF
TRBV2 | ASRSTRNTEAF
TRBV7-9 | ASSTRTAVWETQY
TRBV5-1 | ASSLAVTSGSSYEQY
TRBV4-1 | ASSQDWPGSTDTQY
TRBV27 | ASSFEGRTEAF
TRBV7-2 | ASSRDSSSYNSPLH
TRBV27 | ASRQAGQGAADTQY
TRBV25-1 | ASSASGSRQNIQY
TRBV9 | ASSARDRGLGYGYT
TRBV25-1 | ASSEYLTGEAF
TRBV5-1 | ASSLAGQRLDTEAF